This paragraph reports one T cell receptor beta chain. Its matching antigen is unknown. The data belong to a study of cytomegalovirus exposure and HLA in healthy donors. The assay was immunoSEQ multiplex PCR, and TCRdb's table has in-frame clones only and misses some. This table holds about 75,000 clones, approximately 86% found once. The germline gives CDR1 SGHTA, CDR2 FQGTGA. Trimming left V 2 bases short and J 1 base short, with 8 bases between. This CDR3 region has 14 residues. Broader study findings: TCR beta chains numbering 150 to 200 were designated cytomegalovirus-associated.

This chain uses TRBV7-3 with TRBJ1-1; D might be TRBD1 (6 bases). This TCR came from a man aged 30-40 years in good health and CMV-seronegative. Sequencing used PBMCs. CDR3 amino acids: CASSLDRQNTEAFF. The CDR3 region has the DNA TGTGCCAGCAGCTTAGACAGGCAGAACACTGAAGCTTTCTTT.